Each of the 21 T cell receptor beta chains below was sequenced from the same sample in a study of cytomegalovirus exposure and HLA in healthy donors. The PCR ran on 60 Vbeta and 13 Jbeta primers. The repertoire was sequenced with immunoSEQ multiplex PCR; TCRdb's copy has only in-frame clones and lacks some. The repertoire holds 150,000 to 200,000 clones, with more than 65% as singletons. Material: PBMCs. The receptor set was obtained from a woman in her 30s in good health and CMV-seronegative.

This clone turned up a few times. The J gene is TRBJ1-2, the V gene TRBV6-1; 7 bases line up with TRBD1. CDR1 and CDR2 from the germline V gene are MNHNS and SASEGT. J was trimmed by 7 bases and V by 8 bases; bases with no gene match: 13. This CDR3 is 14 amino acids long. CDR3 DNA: TGTGCCAGCGAAGAGTGGGCAGGGGGGTCTGGCTACACCTTC. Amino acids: CASEEWAGGSGYTF.

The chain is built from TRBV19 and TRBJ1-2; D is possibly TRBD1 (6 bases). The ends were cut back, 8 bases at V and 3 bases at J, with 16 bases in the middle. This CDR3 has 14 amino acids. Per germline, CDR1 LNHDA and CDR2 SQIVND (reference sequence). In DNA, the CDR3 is TGTGCCAGTGGGTACAGGGTCGGTGACTATGGCTACACCTTC. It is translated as CASGYRVGDYGYTF.

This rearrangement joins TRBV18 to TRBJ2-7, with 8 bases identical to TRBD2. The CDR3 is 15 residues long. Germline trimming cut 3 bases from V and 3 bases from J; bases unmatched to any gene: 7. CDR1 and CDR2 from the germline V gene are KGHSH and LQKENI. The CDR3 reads CASSPRVAGGYEQYF. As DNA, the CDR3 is TGTGCCAGCTCACCCCGGGTGGCGGGAGGCTACGAGCAGTACTTC. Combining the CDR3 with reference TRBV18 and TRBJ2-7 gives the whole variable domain NAGVMQNPRHLVRRRGQEARLRCSPMKGHSHVYWYRQLPEEGLKFMVYLQKENIIDESGMPKERFSAEFPKEGPSILRIQQVVRGDSAAYFCASSPRVAGGYEQYFGPGTRLTVT.

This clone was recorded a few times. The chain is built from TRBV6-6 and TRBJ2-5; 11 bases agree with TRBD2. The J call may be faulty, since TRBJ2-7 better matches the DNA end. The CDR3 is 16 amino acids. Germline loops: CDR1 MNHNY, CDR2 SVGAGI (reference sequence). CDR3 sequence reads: CASSFLAGGVSYEQYF. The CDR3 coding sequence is TGTGCCAGCAGTTTTTTAGCGGGGGGGGTATCCTACGAGCAGTACTTC.

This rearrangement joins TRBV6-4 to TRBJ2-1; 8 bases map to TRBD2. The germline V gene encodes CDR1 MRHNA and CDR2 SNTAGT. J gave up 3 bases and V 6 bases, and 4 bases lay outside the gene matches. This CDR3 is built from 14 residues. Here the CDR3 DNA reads TGTGCCAGCAGAGGGGGGACTAGCTACAATGAGCAGTTCTTC. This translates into CASRGGTSYNEQFF.

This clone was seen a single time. CDR3 amino acids: CASSYSWGEDNQPQHF. DNA for the CDR3: TGTGCCAGCAGTTACTCGTGGGGCGAGGATAATCAGCCCCAGCATTTT. The chain uses TRBV6-5 and TRBJ1-5; D perhaps matches TRBD1 (5 bases). The germline gives CDR1 MNHEY, CDR2 SVGAGI. The CDR3 runs to 16 residues. V was trimmed by 0 bases and J by 4 bases, leaving 13 bases between them.

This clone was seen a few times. The CDR3 nucleotides read TGTGCCAGCAGTGACGACAGGGCTGTATGTGAAAAACTGTTTTTT. The encoded protein is CASSDDRAVCEKLFF. The genes are TRBV6-4 and TRBJ1-4; 7 bases are shared with TRBD1. The CDR3 loop spans 15 amino acids. Germline V gives CDR1 MRHNA, CDR2 SNTAGT. Unmatched junction bases numbered 7, after V lost 2 bases and J lost 7 bases.

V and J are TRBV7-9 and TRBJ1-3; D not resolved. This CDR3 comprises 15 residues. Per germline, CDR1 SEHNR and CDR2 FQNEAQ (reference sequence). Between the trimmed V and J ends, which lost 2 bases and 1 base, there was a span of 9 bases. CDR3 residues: CASSLSRESGNTIYF. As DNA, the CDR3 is TGTGCCAGCAGCTTATCACGCGAGTCTGGAAACACCATATATTTT. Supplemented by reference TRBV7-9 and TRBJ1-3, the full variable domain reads DTGVSQNPRHKITKRGQNVTFRCDPISEHNRLYWYRQTLGQGPEFLTYFQNEAQLEKSRLLSDRFSAERPKGSFSTLEIQRTEQGDSAMYLCASSLSRESGNTIYFGEGSWLTVV.

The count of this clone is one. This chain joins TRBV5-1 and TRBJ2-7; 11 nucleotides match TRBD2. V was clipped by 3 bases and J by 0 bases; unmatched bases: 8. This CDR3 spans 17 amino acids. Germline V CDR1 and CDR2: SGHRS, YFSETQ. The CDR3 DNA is TGCGCCAGCAGCTCTGGGCTAGCGGGAGGCCACTCCTACGAGCAGTACTTC. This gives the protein CASSSGLAGGHSYEQYF. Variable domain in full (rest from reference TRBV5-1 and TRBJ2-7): KAGVTQTPRYLIKTRGQQVTLSCSPISGHRSVSWYQQTPGQGLQFLFEYFSETQRNKGNFPGRFSGRQFSNSRSEMNVSTLELGDSALYLCASSSGLAGGHSYEQYFGPGTRLTVT.

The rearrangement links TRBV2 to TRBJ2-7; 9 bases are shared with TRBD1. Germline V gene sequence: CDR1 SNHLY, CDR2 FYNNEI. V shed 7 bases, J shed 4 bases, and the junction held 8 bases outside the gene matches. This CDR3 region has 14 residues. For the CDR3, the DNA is TGTGCCAGCACTGGGGACAGGGTTTCGTACGAGCAGTACTTC. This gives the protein CASTGDRVSYEQYF. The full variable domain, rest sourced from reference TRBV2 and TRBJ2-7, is EPEVTQTPSHQVTQMGQEVILRCVPISNHLYFYWYRQILGQKVEFLVSFYNNEISEKSEIFDDQFSVERPDGSNFTLKIRSTKLEDSAMYFCASTGDRVSYEQYFGPGTRLTVT.

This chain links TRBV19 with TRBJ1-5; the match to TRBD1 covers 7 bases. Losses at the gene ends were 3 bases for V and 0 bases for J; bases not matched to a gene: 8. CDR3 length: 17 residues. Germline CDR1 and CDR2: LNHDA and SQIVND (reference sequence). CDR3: CASSIGQAAHSNQPQHF. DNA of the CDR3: TGTGCCAGTAGTATCGGACAGGCAGCACATAGCAATCAGCCCCAGCATTTT.

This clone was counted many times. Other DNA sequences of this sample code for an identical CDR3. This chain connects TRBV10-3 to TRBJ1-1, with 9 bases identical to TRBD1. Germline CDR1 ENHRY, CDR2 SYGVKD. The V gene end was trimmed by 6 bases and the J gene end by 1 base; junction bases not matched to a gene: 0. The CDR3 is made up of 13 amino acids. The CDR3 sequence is CAIRGQGNTEAFF. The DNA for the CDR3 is TGTGCCATCAGGGGACAGGGGAACACTGAAGCTTTCTTT.

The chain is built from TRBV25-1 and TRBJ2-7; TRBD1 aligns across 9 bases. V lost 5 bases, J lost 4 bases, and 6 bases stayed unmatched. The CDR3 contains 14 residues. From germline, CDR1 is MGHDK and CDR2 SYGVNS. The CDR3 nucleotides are TGTGCCAGCAGTCGAGGACAGGGGACTTACGAGCAGTACTTC. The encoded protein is CASSRGQGTYEQYF.

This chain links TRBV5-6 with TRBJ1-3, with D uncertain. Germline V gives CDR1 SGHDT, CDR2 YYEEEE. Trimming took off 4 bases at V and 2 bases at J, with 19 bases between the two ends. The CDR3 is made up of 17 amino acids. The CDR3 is CASSPRGGNKAGNTIYF. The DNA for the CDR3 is TGTGCCAGCAGCCCCCGTGGAGGGAACAAGGCTGGAAACACCATATATTTT.

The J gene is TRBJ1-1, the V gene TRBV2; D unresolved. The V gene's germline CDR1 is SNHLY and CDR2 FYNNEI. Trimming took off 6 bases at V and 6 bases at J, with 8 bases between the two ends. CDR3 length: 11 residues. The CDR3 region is CASSEVAEAFF. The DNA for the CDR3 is TGTGCCAGCAGCGAGGTCGCTGAAGCTTTCTTT.

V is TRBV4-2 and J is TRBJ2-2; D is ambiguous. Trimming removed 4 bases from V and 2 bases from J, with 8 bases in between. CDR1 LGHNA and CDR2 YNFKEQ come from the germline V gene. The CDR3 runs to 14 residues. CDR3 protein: CASSPSHNTGELFF. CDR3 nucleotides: TGTGCCAGCAGCCCCTCACACAACACCGGGGAGCTGTTTTTT.

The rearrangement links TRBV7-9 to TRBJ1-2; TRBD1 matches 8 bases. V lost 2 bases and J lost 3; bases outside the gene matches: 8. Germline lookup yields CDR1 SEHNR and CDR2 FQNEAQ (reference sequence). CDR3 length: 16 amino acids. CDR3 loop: CASSLLSGQAYYGYTF. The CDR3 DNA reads TGTGCCAGCAGCTTATTGTCGGGACAGGCGTACTATGGCTACACCTTC.

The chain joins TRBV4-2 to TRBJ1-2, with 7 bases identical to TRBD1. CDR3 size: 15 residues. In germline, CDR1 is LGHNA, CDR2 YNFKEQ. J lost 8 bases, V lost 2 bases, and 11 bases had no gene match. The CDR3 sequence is CASSQPPTGLSGYTF. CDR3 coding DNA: TGTGCCAGCAGCCAACCTCCGACAGGGTTAAGCGGCTACACCTTC.

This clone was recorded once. CDR3: CAWSEGLASSEQYF. CDR3 nucleotides: TGTGCCTGGAGTGAGGGACTAGCGTCGAGCGAGCAGTACTTC. The chain has TRBV30 and TRBJ2-7; 10 nucleotides agree with TRBD2. Germline CDR1 reads GTSNPN; CDR2 reads SVGIG (reference sequence). V lost 1 base to trimming and J lost 6 bases; unmatched junction nucleotides: 6. The CDR3 length is 14 residues.

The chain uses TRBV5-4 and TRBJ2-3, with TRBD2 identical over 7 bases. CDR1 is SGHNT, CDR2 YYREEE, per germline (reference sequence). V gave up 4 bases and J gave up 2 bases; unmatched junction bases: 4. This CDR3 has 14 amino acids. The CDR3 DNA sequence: TGTGCCAGCAGCGAGGGACTATCCACAGATACGCAGTATTTT. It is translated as CASSEGLSTDTQYF.

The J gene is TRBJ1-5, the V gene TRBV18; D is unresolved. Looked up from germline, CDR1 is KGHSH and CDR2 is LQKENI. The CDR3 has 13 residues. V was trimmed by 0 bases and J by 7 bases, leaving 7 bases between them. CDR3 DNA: TGTGCCAGCTCACCACCGGGAGGCCAGCCCCAGCATTTT. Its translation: CASSPPGGQPQHF.